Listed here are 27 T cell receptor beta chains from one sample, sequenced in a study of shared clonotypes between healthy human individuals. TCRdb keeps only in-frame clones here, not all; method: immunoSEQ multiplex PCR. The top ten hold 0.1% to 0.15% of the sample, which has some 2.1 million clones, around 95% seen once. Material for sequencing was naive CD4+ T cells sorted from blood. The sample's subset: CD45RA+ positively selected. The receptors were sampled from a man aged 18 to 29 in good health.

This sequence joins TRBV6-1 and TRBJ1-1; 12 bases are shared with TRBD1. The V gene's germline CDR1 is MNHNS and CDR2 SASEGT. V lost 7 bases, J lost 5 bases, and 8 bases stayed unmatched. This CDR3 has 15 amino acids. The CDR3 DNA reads TGTGCCAGCAATCCAGGGGACAGGGGGCTAACTGAAGCTTTCTTT. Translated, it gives CASNPGDRGLTEAFF.

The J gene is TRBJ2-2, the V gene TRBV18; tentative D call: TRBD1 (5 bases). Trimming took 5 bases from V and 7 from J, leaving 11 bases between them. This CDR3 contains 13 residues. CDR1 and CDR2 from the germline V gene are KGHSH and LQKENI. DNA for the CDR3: TGTGCCAGCTCAAGCGCTCAGGGCGGGGAGCTGTTTTTT. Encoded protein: CASSSAQGGELFF.

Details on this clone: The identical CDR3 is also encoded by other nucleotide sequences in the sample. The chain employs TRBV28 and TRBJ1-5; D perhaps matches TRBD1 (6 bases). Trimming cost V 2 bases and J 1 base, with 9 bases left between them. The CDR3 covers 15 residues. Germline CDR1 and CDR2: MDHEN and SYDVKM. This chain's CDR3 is CASSLQGGSNQPQHF. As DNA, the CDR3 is TGTGCCAGCAGTTTACAAGGGGGAAGCAATCAGCCCCAGCATTTT.

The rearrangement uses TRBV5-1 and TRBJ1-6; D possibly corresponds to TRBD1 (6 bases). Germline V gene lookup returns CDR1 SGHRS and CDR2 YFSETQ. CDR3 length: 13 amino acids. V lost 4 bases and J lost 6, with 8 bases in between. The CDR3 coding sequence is TGCGCCAGCAGCGACAGGCTTAATTCACCCCTCCACTTT. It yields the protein CASSDRLNSPLHF. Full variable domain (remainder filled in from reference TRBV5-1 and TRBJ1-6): KAGVTQTPRYLIKTRGQQVTLSCSPISGHRSVSWYQQTPGQGLQFLFEYFSETQRNKGNFPGRFSGRQFSNSRSEMNVSTLELGDSALYLCASSDRLNSPLHFGNGTRLTVT.

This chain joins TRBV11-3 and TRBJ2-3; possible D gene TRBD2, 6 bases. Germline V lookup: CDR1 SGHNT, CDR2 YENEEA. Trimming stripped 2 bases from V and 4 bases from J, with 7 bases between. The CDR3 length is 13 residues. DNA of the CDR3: TGTGCCAGCAGCTTAAGGGAGGCAGATACGCAGTATTTT. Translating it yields CASSLREADTQYF.

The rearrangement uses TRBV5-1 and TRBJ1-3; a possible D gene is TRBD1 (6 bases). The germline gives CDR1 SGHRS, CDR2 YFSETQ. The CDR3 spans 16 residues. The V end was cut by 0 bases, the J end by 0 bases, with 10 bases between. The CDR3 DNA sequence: TGCGCCAGCAGCTTGGTGGCAGGGGCCTCTGGAAACACCATATATTTT. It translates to CASSLVAGASGNTIYF.

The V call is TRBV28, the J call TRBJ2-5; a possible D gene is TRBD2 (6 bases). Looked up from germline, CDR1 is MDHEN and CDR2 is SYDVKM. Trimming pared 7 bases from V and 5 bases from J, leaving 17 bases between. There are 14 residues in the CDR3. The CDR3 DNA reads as TGTGCCAGCACCCTACCGGGGGTATCGGAGACCCAGTACTTC. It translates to CASTLPGVSETQYF.

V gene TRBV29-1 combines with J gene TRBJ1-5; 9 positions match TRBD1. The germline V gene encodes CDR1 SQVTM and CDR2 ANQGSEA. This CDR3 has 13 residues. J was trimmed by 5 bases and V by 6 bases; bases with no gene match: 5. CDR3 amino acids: CSVNTGGDQPQHF. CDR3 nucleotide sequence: TGCAGCGTGAACACAGGGGGCGATCAGCCCCAGCATTTT.

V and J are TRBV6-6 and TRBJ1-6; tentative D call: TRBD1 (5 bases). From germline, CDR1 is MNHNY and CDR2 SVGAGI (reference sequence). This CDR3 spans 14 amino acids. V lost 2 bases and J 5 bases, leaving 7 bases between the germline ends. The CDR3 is CASSYLGDNSPLHF. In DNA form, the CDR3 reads TGTGCCAGCAGTTACCTAGGGGATAATTCACCCCTCCACTTT.

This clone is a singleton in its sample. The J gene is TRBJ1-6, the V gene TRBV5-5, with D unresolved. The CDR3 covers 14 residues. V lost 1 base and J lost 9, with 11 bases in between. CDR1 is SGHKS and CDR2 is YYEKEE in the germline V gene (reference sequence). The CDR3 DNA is TGTGCCAGCAGCTTGCTCACGGGAGGTTCACCCCTCCACTTT. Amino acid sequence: CASSLLTGGSPLHF.

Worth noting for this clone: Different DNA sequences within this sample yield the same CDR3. CDR3 amino acids: CASSSGLATDTQYF. CDR3 sequence (DNA): TGCGCCAGCAGCTCGGGACTAGCAACAGATACGCAGTATTTT. This chain links TRBV5-1 with TRBJ2-3; 9 bases agree with TRBD2. Per germline, CDR1 SGHRS and CDR2 YFSETQ. The CDR3 runs to 14 residues. V shed 3 bases, J shed 3 bases, and the junction held 2 bases outside the gene matches.

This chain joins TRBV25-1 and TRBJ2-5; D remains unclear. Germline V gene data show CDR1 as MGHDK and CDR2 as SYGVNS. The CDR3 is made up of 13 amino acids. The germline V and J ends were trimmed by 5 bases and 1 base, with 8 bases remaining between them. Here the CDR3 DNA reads TGTGCCAGCAGTCGGCGGACCCAAGAGACCCAGTACTTC. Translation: CASSRRTQETQYF.

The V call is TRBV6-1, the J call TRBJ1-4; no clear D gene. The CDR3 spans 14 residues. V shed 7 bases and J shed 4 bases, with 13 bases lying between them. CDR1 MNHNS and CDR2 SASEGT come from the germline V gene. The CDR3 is CASKELPDNEKLFF. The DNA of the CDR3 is TGTGCCAGCAAAGAGCTCCCCGATAATGAAAAACTGTTTTTT.

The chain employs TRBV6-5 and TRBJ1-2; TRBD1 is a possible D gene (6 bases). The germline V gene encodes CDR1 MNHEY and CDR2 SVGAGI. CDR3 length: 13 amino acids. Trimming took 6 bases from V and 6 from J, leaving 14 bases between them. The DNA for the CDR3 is TGTGCCAGCAGCTATGACAGGCTTCATGGCTACACCTTC. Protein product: CASSYDRLHGYTF.

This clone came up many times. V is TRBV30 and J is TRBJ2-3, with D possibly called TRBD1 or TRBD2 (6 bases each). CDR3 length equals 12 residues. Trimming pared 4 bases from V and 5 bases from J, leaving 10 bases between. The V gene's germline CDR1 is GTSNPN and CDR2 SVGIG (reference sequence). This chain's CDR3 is CAWKGGGDTQYF. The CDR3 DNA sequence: TGTGCCTGGAAAGGGGGAGGAGATACGCAGTATTTT.

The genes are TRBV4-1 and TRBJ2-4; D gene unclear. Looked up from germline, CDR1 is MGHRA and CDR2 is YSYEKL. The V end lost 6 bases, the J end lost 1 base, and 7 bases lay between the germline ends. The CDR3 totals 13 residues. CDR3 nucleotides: TGCGCCAGCAGGTCAGAGGCCAAAAACATTCAGTACTTC. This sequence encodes CASRSEAKNIQYF.

The CDR3 DNA follows: TGTGCCAGCTCACTAGGGTCCGGAAACACCATATATTTT. Translated, it gives CASSLGSGNTIYF. J is TRBJ1-3 and V is TRBV18; D gene ambiguous. V lost 4 bases, J lost 4 bases, and 8 bases lay in between. Germline loops: CDR1 KGHSH, CDR2 LQKENI. This CDR3 region has 13 residues.

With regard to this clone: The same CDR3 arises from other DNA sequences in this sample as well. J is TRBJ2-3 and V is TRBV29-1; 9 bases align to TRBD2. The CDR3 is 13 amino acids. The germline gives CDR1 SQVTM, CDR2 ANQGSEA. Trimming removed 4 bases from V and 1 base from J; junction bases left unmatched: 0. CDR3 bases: TGCAGCGTTGTAGCGGGGGGCACAGATACGCAGTATTTT. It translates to CSVVAGGTDTQYF.

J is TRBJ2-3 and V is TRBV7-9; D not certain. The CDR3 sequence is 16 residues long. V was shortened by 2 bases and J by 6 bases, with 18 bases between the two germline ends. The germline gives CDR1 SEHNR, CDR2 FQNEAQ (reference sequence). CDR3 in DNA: TGTGCCAGCAGCTTAAGGGCTAGTCTTGAGGTGGATACGCAGTATTTT. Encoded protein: CASSLRASLEVDTQYF.

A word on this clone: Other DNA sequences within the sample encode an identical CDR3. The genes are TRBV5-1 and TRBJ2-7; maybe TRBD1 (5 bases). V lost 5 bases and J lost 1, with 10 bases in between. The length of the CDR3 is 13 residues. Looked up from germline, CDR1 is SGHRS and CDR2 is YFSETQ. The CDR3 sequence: CASSQGPSYEQYF. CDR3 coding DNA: TGCGCCAGCAGTCAGGGCCCTTCCTACGAGCAGTACTTC.

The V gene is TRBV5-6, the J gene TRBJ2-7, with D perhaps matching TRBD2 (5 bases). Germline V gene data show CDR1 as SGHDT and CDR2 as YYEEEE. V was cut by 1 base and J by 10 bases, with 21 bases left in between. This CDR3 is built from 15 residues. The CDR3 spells CASSLTLGRHRKQYF. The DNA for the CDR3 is TGTGCCAGCAGCTTGACACTAGGTAGACACCGAAAACAGTACTTC. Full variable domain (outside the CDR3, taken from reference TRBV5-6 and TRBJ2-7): DAGVTQSPTHLIKTRGQQVTLRCSPKSGHDTVSWYQQALGQGPQFIFQYYEEEERQRGNFPDRFSGHQFPNYSSELNVNALLLGDSALYLCASSLTLGRHRKQYFGPGTRLTVT.

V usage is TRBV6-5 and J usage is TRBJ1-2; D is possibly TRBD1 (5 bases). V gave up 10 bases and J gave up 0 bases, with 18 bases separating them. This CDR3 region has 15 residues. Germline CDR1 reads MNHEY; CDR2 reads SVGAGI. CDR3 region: CATRPGLLANYGYTF. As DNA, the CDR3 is TGTGCCACCAGACCGGGACTCCTAGCTAACTATGGCTACACCTTC.

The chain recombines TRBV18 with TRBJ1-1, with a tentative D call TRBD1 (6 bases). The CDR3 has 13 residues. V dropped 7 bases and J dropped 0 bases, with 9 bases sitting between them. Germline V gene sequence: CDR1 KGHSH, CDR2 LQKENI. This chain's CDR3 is CASYRDLNTEAFF. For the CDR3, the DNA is TGTGCCAGCTACAGGGATTTGAACACTGAAGCTTTCTTT.

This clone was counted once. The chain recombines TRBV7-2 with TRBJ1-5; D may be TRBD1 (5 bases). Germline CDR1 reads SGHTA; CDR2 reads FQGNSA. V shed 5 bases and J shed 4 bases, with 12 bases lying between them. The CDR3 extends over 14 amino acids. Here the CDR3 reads CASSPERGNQPQHF. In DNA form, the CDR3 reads TGTGCCAGCAGCCCTGAGCGGGGGAATCAGCCCCAGCATTTT.

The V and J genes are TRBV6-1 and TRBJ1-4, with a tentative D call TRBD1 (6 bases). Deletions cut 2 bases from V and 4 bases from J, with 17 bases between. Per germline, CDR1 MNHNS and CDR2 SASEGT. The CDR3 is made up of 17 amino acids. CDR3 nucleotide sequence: TGTGCCAGCAGTGAACAAACGGTGGGACATAGTAATGAAAAACTGTTTTTT. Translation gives CASSEQTVGHSNEKLFF.

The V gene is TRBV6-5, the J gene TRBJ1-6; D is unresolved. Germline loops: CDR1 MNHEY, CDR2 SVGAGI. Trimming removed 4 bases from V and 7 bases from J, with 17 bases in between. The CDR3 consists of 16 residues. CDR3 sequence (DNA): TGTGCCAGCAGTTCCCCGGGATTTCTGGGGAATTCACCCCTCCACTTT. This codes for CASSSPGFLGNSPLHF.

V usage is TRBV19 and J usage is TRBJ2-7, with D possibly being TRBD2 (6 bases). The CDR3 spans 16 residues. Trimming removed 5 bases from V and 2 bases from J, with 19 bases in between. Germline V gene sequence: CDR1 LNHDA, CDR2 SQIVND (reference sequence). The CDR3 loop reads CASSDAGTSPTYEQYF. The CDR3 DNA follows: TGTGCCAGTAGTGATGCCGGGACTTCTCCTACCTACGAGCAGTACTTC.